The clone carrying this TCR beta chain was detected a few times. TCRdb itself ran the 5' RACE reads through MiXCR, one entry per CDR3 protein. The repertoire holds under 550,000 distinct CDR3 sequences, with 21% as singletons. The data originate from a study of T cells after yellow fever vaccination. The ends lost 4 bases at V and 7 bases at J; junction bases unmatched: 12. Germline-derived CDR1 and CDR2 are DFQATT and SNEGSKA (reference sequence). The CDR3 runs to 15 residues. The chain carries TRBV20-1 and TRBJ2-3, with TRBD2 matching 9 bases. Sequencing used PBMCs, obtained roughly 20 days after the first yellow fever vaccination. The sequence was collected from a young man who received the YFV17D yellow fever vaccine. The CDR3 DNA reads TGCAGTGCTAAAAAGGGTTCAGCGGGGGGAAATACGCAGTATTTT. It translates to CSAKKGSAGGNTQYF.